Sequencing of this TCR beta chain was carried out in a study of OX40 agonist ivuxolimab in advanced cancers. Study as a whole: Every 2 weeks, ivuxolimab was infused into the patients intravenously at between 0.01 and 10 mg/kg. Treatment received earlier with anti-PD-1, anti-PD-L1 or anti-CTLA-4 agents was allowed, and 40% had some.

Concerning this clone: The antigen is unknown.

Clones were read by immunoSEQ multiplex PCR, and TCRdb kept only the in-frame ones, dropping some. The table includes tens of thousands of clones, about 85% detected once. Study-level results: Also present in some nonresponders was a low level of normalized T-cell clonal expansion.

V lost 5 bases to trimming and J lost 2 bases, with 5 bases between them. Germline assignment: CDR1 SGHAT and CDR2 FQNNGV. This CDR3 contains 12 residues. The chain has TRBV11-2 and TRBJ2-3; D is unclear. The specimen was CD4+ or CD8+ T cells sorted from blood, collected in a trial of the OX40 agonist ivuxolimab. The sequence was obtained from an adult with an advanced solid tumor such as melanoma, head and neck, liver or kidney cancer. As DNA, the CDR3 is TGTGCCAGCAGCCCCTTCACAGATACGCAGTATTTT. It specifies CASSPFTDTQYF.